This T cell receptor (beta chain) comes out of a study of blood T cell repertoires in COVID-19. Using immunoSEQ multiplex PCR, the repertoire was profiled, and TCRdb retains in-frame clones only, with some absent. The sample gives approximately 210,000 clones, over 75% of which show up once; under 4.5% is in the top ten. The CDR3 length is 15 residues. Trimming stripped 5 bases from V and 4 bases from J, with 14 bases between. Germline V gene data show CDR1 as SGHNT and CDR2 as YENEEA. The chain has TRBV11-3 and TRBJ2-2, with D tentatively TRBD1 (5 bases). This receptor was identified in a man aged 25 to 40 with acute COVID-19. The sample was PBMCs or T cells enriched from blood (not recorded which). CDR3 region: CASSTTVLGTGELFF. CDR3 coding DNA: TGTGCCAGCAGCACGACAGTCCTAGGCACCGGGGAGCTGTTTTTT.